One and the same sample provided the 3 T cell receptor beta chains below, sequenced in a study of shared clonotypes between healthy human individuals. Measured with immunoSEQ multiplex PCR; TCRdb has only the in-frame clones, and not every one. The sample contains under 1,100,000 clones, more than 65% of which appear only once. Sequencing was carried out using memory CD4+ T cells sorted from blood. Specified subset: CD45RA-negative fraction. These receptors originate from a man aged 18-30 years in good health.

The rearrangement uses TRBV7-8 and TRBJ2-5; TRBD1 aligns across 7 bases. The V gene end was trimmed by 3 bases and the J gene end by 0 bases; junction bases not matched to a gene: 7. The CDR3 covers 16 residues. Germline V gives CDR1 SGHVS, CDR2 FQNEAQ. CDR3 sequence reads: CASSLGVTGNQETQYF. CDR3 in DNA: TGTGCCAGCAGCTTGGGCGTGACAGGGAACCAAGAGACCCAGTACTTC.

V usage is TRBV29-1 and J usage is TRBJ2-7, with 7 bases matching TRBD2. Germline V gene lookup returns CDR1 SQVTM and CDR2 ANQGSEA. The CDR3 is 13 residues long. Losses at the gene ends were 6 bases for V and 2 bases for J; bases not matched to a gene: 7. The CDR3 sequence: CSVSGGEPYEQYF. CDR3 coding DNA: TGCAGCGTAAGTGGGGGGGAACCCTACGAGCAGTACTTC.

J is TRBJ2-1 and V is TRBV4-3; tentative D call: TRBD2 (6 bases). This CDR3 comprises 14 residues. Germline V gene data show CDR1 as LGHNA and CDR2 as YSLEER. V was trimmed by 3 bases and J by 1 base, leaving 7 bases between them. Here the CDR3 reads CASSHGLSYNEQFF. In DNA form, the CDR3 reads TGCGCCAGCAGCCATGGACTATCCTACAATGAGCAGTTCTTC.